Following are 6 T cell receptor beta chains from one sample sequenced in a study of PD-L1 blockade in urothelial cancer. Sequencing used immunoSEQ multiplex PCR; TCRdb keeps in-frame clones, though not all of them. This sample yields 70,000 to 75,000 clones, of which 84% are seen a single time; about a tenth belongs to the top ten. Time point defined: pretreatment peripheral blood. The sequences come from PBMCs, collected around atezolizumab (anti-PD-L1) treatment. All receptors come from a woman between 70 and 85 years old with urothelial cancer.

This clone has just a few counts. This chain connects TRBV30 to TRBJ2-1; tentatively, D is TRBD2 (6 bases). The germline V gene encodes CDR1 GTSNPN and CDR2 SVGIG (reference sequence). The V and J ends lost 2 bases and 0 bases respectively, with 8 bases between them. The CDR3 is 14 residues long. The CDR3 loop reads CAWSSGVSYNEQFF. Here the CDR3 DNA reads TGTGCCTGGAGTTCGGGAGTCTCCTACAATGAGCAGTTCTTC.

This chain links TRBV5-1 with TRBJ2-2; 7 nucleotides line up with TRBD1. Germline loops: CDR1 SGHRS, CDR2 YFSETQ. The CDR3 is 17 residues long. Trimming at V came to 4 bases and at J to 2 bases, leaving 11 bases not matched to a gene. The CDR3 is CASSPLSTGTNTGELFF. The CDR3 DNA reads as TGCGCCAGCAGCCCCCTATCGACAGGGACCAACACCGGGGAGCTGTTTTTT.

The chain uses TRBV18 and TRBJ1-1; D remains unclear. The germline V gene encodes CDR1 KGHSH and CDR2 LQKENI. CDR3 length: 13 amino acids. Trimming removed 3 bases from V and 3 bases from J, with 8 bases in between. CDR3 sequence: CASSPNPDTEAFF. The CDR3 nucleotides read TGTGCCAGCTCACCCAACCCGGACACTGAAGCTTTCTTT.

The chain employs TRBV4-1 and TRBJ2-1, with 8 positions matching TRBD1. The trim removed 0 bases at V and 7 bases at J, leaving 8 bases unmatched. This CDR3 is 16 amino acids long. CDR1 and CDR2 from the germline V gene are MGHRA and YSYEKL. The CDR3 loop reads CASSQEWQGAQNEQFF. Here the CDR3 DNA reads TGCGCCAGCAGCCAAGAGTGGCAGGGGGCCCAAAATGAGCAGTTCTTC.

J is TRBJ2-7 and V is TRBV11-2, with 7 bases lining up with TRBD1. J gave up 5 bases and V 3 bases, and 4 bases lay outside the gene matches. The CDR3 spans 13 residues. Germline V gene data show CDR1 as SGHAT and CDR2 as FQNNGV. CDR3 in amino acids: CASSLDRPNEQYF. In DNA, the CDR3 is TGTGCCAGCAGCTTGGACAGGCCCAACGAGCAGTACTTC. Based on the CDR3 plus reference TRBV11-2 and TRBJ2-7, the full variable domain is EAGVAQSPRYKIIEKRQSVAFWCNPISGHATLYWYQQILGQGPKLLIQFQNNGVVDDSQLPKDRFSAERLKGVDSTLKIQPAKLEDSAVYLCASSLDRPNEQYFGPGTRLTVT.

This clone was found once. The chain combines TRBV19 with TRBJ1-2; a weak D match, TRBD1 (5 bases). CDR1 and CDR2 from the germline V gene are LNHDA and SQIVND (reference sequence). The V end was cut by 0 bases, the J end by 4 bases, with 18 bases between. The CDR3 consists of 17 residues. CDR3 protein: CASSIDRRGLTSYGYTF. The CDR3 DNA follows: TGTGCCAGTAGTATAGATCGGAGGGGACTGACGAGCTATGGCTACACCTTC.